The T cell receptor beta chain described here comes from a study of patients and donors after allogeneic stem cell transplantation. This CDR3 comprises 13 residues. CDR1 is MGHDK, CDR2 SYGVNS, per germline. V gave up 5 bases and J gave up 7 bases, with 12 bases separating them. In TCRdb, the RT-PCR reads were re-called with MiXCR into one record per CDR3 protein. The repertoire holds more than 20,000 distinct CDR3 sequences, with 35% to 45% as singletons. This clonotype was detected a few times. The chain carries TRBV25-1 and TRBJ1-5; D is possibly TRBD1 (6 bases). The sequence was collected from a human donor who was either an allogeneic HSCT recipient or a stem cell or donor lymphocyte infusion donor (not recorded which). It is not recorded whose cells these are; they may come from a transplant donor. The specimen sequenced was blood, either unsorted or a sorted T cell fraction (not recorded which). This CDR3 reads CASSQGQSQPQHF. DNA of the CDR3: TGTGCCAGCAGTCAAGGACAGAGCCAGCCCCAGCATTTT.